The 6 T cell receptor beta chains listed next were all sequenced from one sample in a study of spatial heterogeneity in lung cancer. The sample's time point: sample taken at primary tumor resection. TCRdb called the 5' RACE reads again in MiXCR, with one record for every CDR3 protein. The top ten clones hold about 6.8% of a sample with roughly 80,000 distinct CDR3 sequences, 7% to 9% of them seen once. Sample: PBMCs, taken at surgery. These receptors all come from a male donor with early-stage non-small cell lung cancer.

The rearrangement links TRBV3-1 to TRBJ2-3; unclear D gene. The V gene lost 0 bases and the J gene lost 6 bases, with 10 bases spanning the gap. The CDR3 totals 14 residues. The germline V gene has CDR1 LGHDT and CDR2 YNNKEL (reference sequence). The CDR3: CASSQDMLMDTQYF. DNA for the CDR3: TGTGCCAGCAGCCAAGACATGCTTATGGATACGCAGTATTTT.

The rearrangement links TRBV20-1 to TRBJ2-3; D is undetermined. V was shortened by 6 bases and J by 0 bases, with 7 bases between the two germline ends. Per the germline V gene, CDR1 is DFQATT and CDR2 is SNEGSKA (reference sequence). The CDR3 is made up of 12 amino acids. This CDR3 is CSARLSTDTQYF. The CDR3, as DNA: TGCAGTGCCCGGCTTAGCACAGATACGCAGTATTTT.

This clonotype was observed at least ten times. The genes are TRBV29-1 and TRBJ1-2; D is uncertain. The V and J ends lost 7 bases and 5 bases respectively, with 14 bases between them. CDR3 length: 12 amino acids. Germline V gene sequence: CDR1 SQVTM, CDR2 ANQGSEA. The CDR3 protein is CSAARGRYGYTF. The DNA of the CDR3 is TGCAGCGCCGCGAGAGGGAGATATGGCTACACCTTC.

The V gene is TRBV9, the J gene TRBJ1-1; D is undetermined. The V end was cut by 3 bases, the J end by 0 bases, with 9 bases between. Germline loops: CDR1 SGDLS, CDR2 YYNGEE. The length of the CDR3 is 14 residues. CDR3 nucleotide sequence: TGTGCCAGCAGCGAGGATGGAGTGAACACTGAAGCTTTCTTT. Residues: CASSEDGVNTEAFF.

The V gene is TRBV5-6, the J gene TRBJ2-3, with a weak D call TRBD1 (5 bases). Germline CDR1 reads SGHDT; CDR2 reads YYEEEE. V was shortened by 0 bases and J by 1 base, with 24 bases between the two germline ends. The CDR3 is 20 residues long. CDR3 sequence: CASSLANKQGWAQGTDTQYF. In DNA, the CDR3 is TGTGCCAGCAGCTTGGCCAATAAGCAGGGCTGGGCTCAAGGCACAGATACGCAGTATTTT.

The chain employs TRBV4-3 and TRBJ1-2; D is possibly TRBD1 (5 bases). Germline lookup yields CDR1 LGHNA and CDR2 YSLEER. CDR3 length: 14 amino acids. With 3 bases removed from V and 8 bases from J, the gap between germline ends came to 16 bases. CDR3 region: CASSQGGGQRGYTF. Written as DNA, the CDR3 is TGCGCCAGCAGCCAGGGGGGAGGGCAGCGGGGCTACACCTTC.